This is a list of T cell receptor beta chains from one sample in a study of blood T cell repertoires in COVID-19. Measured with immunoSEQ multiplex PCR; TCRdb has only the in-frame clones, and not every one. The sample consists of approximately 280,000 clones, 65% to 90% of them appearing once. Sequenced: peripheral blood. These receptors came from a man aged 45-60 years with active or convalescent COVID-19. Each CDR3 is given with its conserved first and last residue. Each record gives: D gene, J gene, V gene, clone size, CDR3 protein, CDR3 DNA. A D gene is named only where the DNA matches it firmly. Rows may omit the clone size; those that give it use once, few, many or a size class.

NA | TRBJ1-5 | TRBV7-2 | NA | CASSFGHYSNQPQHF | TGTGCCAGCAGCTTCGGACATTATAGCAATCAGCCCCAGCATTTT
TRBD1 | TRBJ1-2 | TRBV28 | once | CASSPHSGGYGYTF | TGTGCCAGCAGTCCTCACTCAGGGGGCTATGGCTACACCTTC
TRBD1 | TRBJ2-1 | TRBV19 | NA | CASSPDRGLDEQFF | TGTGCCAGTAGTCCCGACAGGGGGCTGGATGAGCAGTTCTTC
NA | TRBJ1-5 | TRBV7-8 | once | CASSLGAGVGNQPQHF | TGTGCCAGCAGCTTAGGGGCCGGGGTCGGCAATCAGCCCCAGCATTTT
NA | TRBJ2-4 | TRBV6-5 | NA | CASSSPELAKNIQYF | TGTGCCAGCAGTTCCCCGGAGCTAGCCAAAAACATTCAGTACTTC
NA | TRBJ2-6 | TRBV5-5 | once | CASSTLGGHGANVLTF | TGTGCCAGCAGTACCCTGGGGGGTCATGGGGCCAACGTCCTGACTTTC
TRBD1 | TRBJ1-2 | TRBV28 | NA | CASRKQGAANYGYTF | TGTGCCAGCAGAAAACAGGGGGCGGCTAACTATGGCTACACCTTC
NA | TRBJ1-3 | TRBV6-6 | few | CASSSQQVSGNTIYF | TGTGCCAGCAGTTCTCAACAGGTCTCTGGAAACACCATATATTTT
NA | TRBJ2-7 | TRBV21-1 | NA | CASSIVYQLYEQYF | TGTGCCAGCAGCATTGTTTACCAACTATACGAGCAGTACTTC
TRBD1 | TRBJ2-7 | TRBV5-4 | NA | CASSLEGDSSPYEQYF | TGTGCCAGCAGCTTGGAAGGGGACAGCTCACCCTACGAGCAGTACTTC
NA | TRBJ2-1 | TRBV7-2 | NA | CASSLIPLYNEQFF | TGTGCCAGCAGCTTAATCCCTCTCTACAATGAGCAGTTCTTC
NA | TRBJ1-4 | TRBV12-3/TRBV12-4 | NA | CASSRQGDEKLFF | TGTGCCAGCAGTCGACAAGGGGATGAAAAACTGTTTTTT
NA | TRBJ2-7 | TRBV5-1 | NA | CASSPGTFQDEQYF | TGCGCCAGCAGCCCTGGGACATTTCAGGACGAGCAGTACTTC
TRBD1 | TRBJ1-2 | TRBV5-4 | NA | CASSLLGQGGHGYTF | TGTGCCAGCAGCCTGCTGGGACAGGGTGGCCATGGCTACACCTTC
TRBD1 | TRBJ1-2 | TRBV5-1 | few | CASSLDPGQGSSGYTF | TGCGCCAGCAGCTTGGACCCGGGACAGGGATCCTCTGGCTACACCTTC
TRBD1 | TRBJ2-1 | TRBV30 | NA | CAWTTGGREQFF | TGTGCCTGGACTACAGGGGGGAGGGAGCAGTTCTTC
TRBD1 | TRBJ1-2 | TRBV12-3/TRBV12-4 | NA | CASSQRTGLGYTF | TGTGCCAGCAGTCAGCGGACAGGGCTCGGCTACACCTTC
NA | TRBJ2-3 | TRBV9 | NA | CASSEYGNAPDTQYF | TGTGCCAGCAGCGAATACGGGAATGCACCAGATACGCAGTATTTT
TRBD2 | TRBJ2-7 | TRBV9 | NA | CASSPKPGGSYEQYF | TGTGCCAGCAGCCCGAAACCGGGAGGGAGTTACGAGCAGTACTTC
TRBD1 | TRBJ1-2 | TRBV5-1 | NA | CASREAGTGGYGYTF | TGCGCCAGCAGAGAAGCCGGGACAGGGGGCTATGGCTACACCTTC
NA | TRBJ2-1 | TRBV2 | NA | CASSGQRNEQFF | TGTGCCAGCAGCGGACAACGCAATGAGCAGTTCTTC
NA | TRBJ1-2 | TRBV10-2 | NA | CASSEADSYGYTF | TGCGCCAGCAGTGAGGCCGACAGCTATGGCTACACCTTC
TRBD1 | TRBJ1-1 | TRBV7-8 | once | CASSLDRGMNTEAFF | TGTGCCAGCAGCTTGGACAGGGGGATGAACACTGAAGCTTTCTTT
TRBD2 | TRBJ2-2 | TRBV11-3 | once | CASSFRTSGRENTGELFF | TGTGCCAGCAGCTTCCGGACTAGCGGGAGGGAGAACACCGGGGAGCTGTTTTTT
TRBD1 | TRBJ2-7 | TRBV30 | once | CAWSGTGFYEQYF | TGTGCCTGGAGCGGGACAGGGTTTTACGAGCAGTACTTC
TRBD1 | TRBJ1-1 | TRBV9 | NA | CASSQLQGAPEAFF | TGTGCCAGCAGCCAACTACAGGGGGCCCCTGAAGCTTTCTTT
TRBD2 | TRBJ2-7 | TRBV4-2 | NA | CASSQETSGISYEQYF | TGTGCCAGCAGCCAAGAGACTAGCGGAATCTCCTACGAGCAGTACTTC
NA | TRBJ1-2 | TRBV7-2 | few | CASSLRVVANYGYTF | TGTGCCAGCAGTCTCAGGGTTGTAGCCAACTATGGCTACACCTTC
TRBD1 | TRBJ1-1 | TRBV19 | once | CASSTGRQGAFGAFF | TGTGCCAGTAGTACCGGACGACAGGGAGCTTTTGGGGCTTTCTTT
NA | TRBJ1-6 | TRBV2 | many | CASSARGTSPLHF | TGTGCCAGCAGTGCGAGGGGGACTTCACCCCTCCACTTT
NA | TRBJ1-3 | TRBV10-3 | NA | CAISEEVVSGNTIYF | TGTGCCATCAGTGAGGAGGTAGTCTCTGGAAACACCATATATTTT
TRBD1 | TRBJ2-3 | TRBV5-5 | NA | CASSRGTGGANTQYF | TGTGCCAGCAGCCGGGGGACAGGGGGCGCAAATACGCAGTATTTT
TRBD2 | TRBJ2-3 | TRBV3-1/TRBV3-2 | NA | CASSQYDSGRAGDTQYF | TGTGCCAGCAGCCAATATGATAGCGGGAGGGCAGGGGATACGCAGTATTTT
NA | TRBJ2-5 | TRBV7-6 | NA | CASSPRLQETQYF | TGTGCCAGCAGCCCTAGACTACAAGAGACCCAGTACTTC
TRBD1 | TRBJ1-5 | TRBV9 | few | CASSVGRTGPSDQPQHF | TGTGCCAGCAGCGTAGGGAGGACAGGACCTTCAGATCAGCCCCAGCATTTT
NA | TRBJ2-2 | TRBV30 | once | CAWSVKGQTGELFF | TGTGCCTGGAGTGTAAAGGGGCAAACCGGGGAGCTGTTTTTT
NA | TRBJ1-4 | TRBV29-1 | few | CSVARVTGEKLFF | TGCAGCGTTGCGAGGGTTACCGGGGAAAAACTGTTTTTT
NA | TRBJ2-5 | TRBV5-1 | NA | CASSFSGQETQYF | TGCGCCAGCAGCTTTAGCGGCCAAGAGACCCAGTACTTC
TRBD1 | TRBJ1-2 | TRBV12-3/TRBV12-4 | NA | CASSPRQGSGYTF | TGTGCCAGCAGCCCGAGACAGGGGAGCGGCTACACCTTC
TRBD1 | TRBJ1-1 | TRBV6-2/TRBV6-3 | NA | CASSYPTGGALKTEAFF | TGTGCCAGCAGTTACCCCACAGGGGGCGCCCTGAAAACTGAAGCTTTCTTT